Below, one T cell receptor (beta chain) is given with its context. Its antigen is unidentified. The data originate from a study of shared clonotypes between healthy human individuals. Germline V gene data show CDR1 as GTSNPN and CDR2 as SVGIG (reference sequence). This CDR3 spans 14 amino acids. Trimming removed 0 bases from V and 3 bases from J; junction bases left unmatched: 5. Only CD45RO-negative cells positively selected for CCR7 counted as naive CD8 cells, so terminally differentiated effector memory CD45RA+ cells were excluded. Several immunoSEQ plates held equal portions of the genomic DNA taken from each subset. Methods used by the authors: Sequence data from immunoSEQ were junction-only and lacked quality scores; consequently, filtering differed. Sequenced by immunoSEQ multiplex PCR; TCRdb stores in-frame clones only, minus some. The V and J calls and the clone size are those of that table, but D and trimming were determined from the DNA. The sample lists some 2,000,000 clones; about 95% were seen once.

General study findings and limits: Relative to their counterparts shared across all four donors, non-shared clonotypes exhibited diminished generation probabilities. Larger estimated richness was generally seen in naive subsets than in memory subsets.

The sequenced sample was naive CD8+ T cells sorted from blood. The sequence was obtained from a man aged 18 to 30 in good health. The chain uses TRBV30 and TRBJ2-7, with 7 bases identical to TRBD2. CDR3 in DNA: TGTGCCTGGAGTGTACTGGGGGGGGTCTACGAGCAGTACTTC. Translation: CAWSVLGGVYEQYF.